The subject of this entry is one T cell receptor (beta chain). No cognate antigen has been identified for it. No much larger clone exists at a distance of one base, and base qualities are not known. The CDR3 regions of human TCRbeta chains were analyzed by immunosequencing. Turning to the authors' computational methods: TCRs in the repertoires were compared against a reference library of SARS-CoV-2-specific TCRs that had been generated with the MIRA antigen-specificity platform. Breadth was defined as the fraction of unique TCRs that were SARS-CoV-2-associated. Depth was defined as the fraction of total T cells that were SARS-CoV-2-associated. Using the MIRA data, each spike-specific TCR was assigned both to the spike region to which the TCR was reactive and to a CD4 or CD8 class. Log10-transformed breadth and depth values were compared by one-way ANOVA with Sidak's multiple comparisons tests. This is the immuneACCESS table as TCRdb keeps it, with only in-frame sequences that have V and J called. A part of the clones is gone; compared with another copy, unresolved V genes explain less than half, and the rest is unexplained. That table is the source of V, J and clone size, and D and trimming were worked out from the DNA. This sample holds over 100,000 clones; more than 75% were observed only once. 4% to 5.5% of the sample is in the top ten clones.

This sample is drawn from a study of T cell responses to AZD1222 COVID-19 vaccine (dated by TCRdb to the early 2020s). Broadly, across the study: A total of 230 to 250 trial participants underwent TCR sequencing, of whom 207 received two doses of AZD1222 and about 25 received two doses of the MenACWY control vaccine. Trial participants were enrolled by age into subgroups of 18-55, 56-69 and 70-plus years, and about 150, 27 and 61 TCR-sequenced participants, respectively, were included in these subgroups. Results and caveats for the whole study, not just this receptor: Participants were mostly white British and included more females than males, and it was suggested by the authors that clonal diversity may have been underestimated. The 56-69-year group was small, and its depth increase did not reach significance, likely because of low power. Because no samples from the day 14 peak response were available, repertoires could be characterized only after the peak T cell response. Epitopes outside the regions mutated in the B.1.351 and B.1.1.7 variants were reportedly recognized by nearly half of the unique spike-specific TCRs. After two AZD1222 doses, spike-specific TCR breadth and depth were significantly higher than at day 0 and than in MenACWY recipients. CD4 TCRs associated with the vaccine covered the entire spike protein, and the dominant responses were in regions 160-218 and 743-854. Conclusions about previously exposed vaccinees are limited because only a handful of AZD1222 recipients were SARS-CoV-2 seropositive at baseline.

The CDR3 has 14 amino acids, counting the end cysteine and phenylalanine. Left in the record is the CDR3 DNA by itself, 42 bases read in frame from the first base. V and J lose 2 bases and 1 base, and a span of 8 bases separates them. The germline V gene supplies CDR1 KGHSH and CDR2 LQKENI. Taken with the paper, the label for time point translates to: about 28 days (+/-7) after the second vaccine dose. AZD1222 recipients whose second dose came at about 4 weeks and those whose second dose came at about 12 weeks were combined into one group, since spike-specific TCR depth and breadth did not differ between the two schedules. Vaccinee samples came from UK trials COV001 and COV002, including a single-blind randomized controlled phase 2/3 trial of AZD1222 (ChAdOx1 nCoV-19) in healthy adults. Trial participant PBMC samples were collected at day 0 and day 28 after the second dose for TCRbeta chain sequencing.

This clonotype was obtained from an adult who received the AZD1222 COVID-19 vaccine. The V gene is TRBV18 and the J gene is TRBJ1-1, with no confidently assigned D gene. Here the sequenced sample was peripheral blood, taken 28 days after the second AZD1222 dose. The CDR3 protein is CASSPGIENTEAFF. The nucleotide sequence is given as TGTGCCAGCTCACCAGGCATTGAGAACACTGAAGCTTTCTTT.